The present entry profiles one T cell receptor (beta chain) with its context. TCRdb's copy holds only in-frame clones and misses some; the assay was immunoSEQ multiplex PCR. The table has about 160,000 clones, roughly 87% seen once. The source of the sample is a study of blood T cell repertoires in COVID-19. Adults between about 18 and 89 years of age took part from 24 US areas. CDR3 length: 13 amino acids. Losses at the gene ends were 2 bases for V and 15 bases for J; bases not matched to a gene: 3. The germline gives CDR1 LNHNV, CDR2 YYDKDF (reference sequence). This clonotype originated in a woman aged 40 to 55 who had been exposed to COVID-19. The material sequenced was PBMCs or T cells enriched from blood (not recorded which). This chain connects TRBV15 to TRBJ2-1, with 14 positions matching TRBD2. This chain's CDR3 is CATSRPGLAGGFF. DNA for the CDR3: TGTGCCACCAGCAGACCCGGACTAGCGGGGGGGTTCTTC.